This T cell receptor (beta chain) comes out of a study of cytomegalovirus exposure and HLA in healthy donors. Notes on the study in general: Most observed TCR sequences were rare, whereas some public TCRs were detected in many donors. An analysis that was carried out later associated approximately 17,000 TCR beta sequences with HLA alleles at 0.05 false discovery rate. Association of a missense DCLRE1C variant with TCR beta V- and J-gene trimming was reported in a later analysis.

Germline CDR1 is SGHTA and CDR2 is FQGNSA. With 4 bases removed from V and 9 bases from J, the gap between germline ends came to 16 bases. The CDR3 consists of 15 residues. It was with 60 Vbeta and 13 Jbeta primers that the PCR ran. TCRdb keeps only in-frame clones here, not all; method: immunoSEQ multiplex PCR. The sample records 210,000 or so clones, about three quarters being singletons. A note on this clone: No antigen is known for it.

The clonotype was recovered from a woman between 55 and 75 years old in good health and CMV-seropositive. V usage is TRBV7-2 and J usage is TRBJ1-6; D possibly corresponds to TRBD1 (6 bases). The material sequenced was PBMCs. This CDR3 is CASSSNRDGSSPLHF. The CDR3 bases are TGTGCCAGCAGCTCAAACAGGGATGGGAGTTCACCCCTCCACTTT.